The TCR beta chain under discussion was sequenced for a study of CD8 T cell repertoires and HIV-1 epitope variants. Study-level information: Twenty-five autologous and known Gag and Nef epitope variant peptides each stimulated T cells separately. Control wells had CMV/EBV/flu peptides, negative Ebola AY9, or no peptide. Tested: three Gag epitope families, Nef HW9 and YT9. Autologous T cell-negative cells served as antigen-presenting cells in equal numbers.

TCRdb's table, derived via immunoSEQ multiplex PCR, lists solely in-frame clones and lacks some. The repertoire holds roughly 5,000 clones, with around 68% as singletons. This clone occurred a few times. What it binds is not known. CDR1 MGHRA and CDR2 YSYEKL come from the germline V gene. The CDR3 is 12 residues long. Deletions cut 1 base from V and 8 bases from J, with 8 bases between. The sequenced sample consisted of cultured CD8+ T cells derived from PBMCs. This sequence originates from a male donor with HIV. This chain links TRBV4-1 with TRBJ1-1, with TRBD1 as a possible D gene (6 bases). CDR3 residues: CASSQGTAEAFF. The DNA for the CDR3 is TGCGCCAGCAGCCAAGGGACAGCCGAAGCTTTCTTT.